These 16 T cell receptor beta chains came from one sample sequenced in a study of blood T cell repertoires in COVID-19 (TCRdb year 2020). The library was produced with the immunoSEQ multiplex PCR assay. TCRdb limited this immuneACCESS table to in-frame rearrangements with V and J called. A share of clones is missing; checked studies link under half to unresolved V genes, and the rest is unexplained. The sample table contains around 120,000 clones; only one count was recorded for approximately 88% of them. The leading ten clones occupy approximately 8% of the sample. Sequencing was performed on peripheral blood. These receptors were taken from a man aged 45-65 years with acute or convalescent COVID-19.

This clone showed up just once. The chain joins TRBV25-1 to TRBJ1-1; D unclear. CDR1 is MGHDK and CDR2 is SYGVNS in the germline V gene. The CDR3 loop spans 15 amino acids. The V end was cut by 1 base, the J end by 1 base, with 10 bases between. In nucleotides, the CDR3 is TGTGCCAGCAGTGAATTCGCAGTCCCGAACACTGAAGCTTTCTTT. It is translated as CASSEFAVPNTEAFF.

The chain links TRBV7-9 to TRBJ2-7, with 11 bases matching TRBD1. J lost 5 bases, V lost 0 bases, and 3 bases had no gene match. This CDR3 comprises 15 residues. The germline V gene has CDR1 SEHNR and CDR2 FQNEAQ (reference sequence). CDR3 DNA: TGTGCCAGCAGCTTAGCAGGGACAGGGGGGCACGAGCAGTACTTC. Protein sequence: CASSLAGTGGHEQYF.

The V and J genes are TRBV5-1 and TRBJ2-1, with 8 bases aligning to TRBD2. The germline gives CDR1 SGHRS, CDR2 YFSETQ. The CDR3 is 16 amino acids. Trimming removed 5 bases from V and 2 bases from J; junction bases left unmatched: 9. The CDR3 DNA sequence: TGCGCCAGCAGACAGTTAGCGGGACTAGCCTACAATGAGCAGTTCTTC. This sequence encodes CASRQLAGLAYNEQFF. Variable domain in full (rest from reference TRBV5-1 and TRBJ2-1): KAGVTQTPRYLIKTRGQQVTLSCSPISGHRSVSWYQQTPGQGLQFLFEYFSETQRNKGNFPGRFSGRQFSNSRSEMNVSTLELGDSALYLCASRQLAGLAYNEQFFGPGTRLTVL.

This chain connects TRBV11-2 to TRBJ1-4; 8 nucleotides match TRBD1. The germline V gene encodes CDR1 SGHAT and CDR2 FQNNGV. This CDR3 has 15 amino acids. V was pared by 5 bases and J by 8 bases, with 10 bases of the junction left unmatched. The CDR3 sequence is CASSLYRGSEEKLFF. Here the CDR3 DNA reads TGTGCCAGCAGCCTCTACAGGGGGAGTGAAGAAAAACTGTTTTTT.

The chain has TRBV5-1 and TRBJ2-7; tentative D call: TRBD2 (6 bases). The CDR3 runs 14 residues. Deletions cut 3 bases from V and 2 bases from J, with 12 bases between. The germline V gene encodes CDR1 SGHRS and CDR2 YFSETQ. Here the CDR3 DNA reads TGCGCCAGCAGCTCCGGGACTGTTCCCTACGAGCAGTACTTC. This translates into CASSSGTVPYEQYF.

The genes are TRBV19 and TRBJ1-1, with D possibly matching TRBD1 (6 bases). The CDR3 has 16 residues. The V and J ends lost 5 bases and 1 base respectively, with 17 bases between them. Per germline, CDR1 LNHDA and CDR2 SQIVND (reference sequence). The CDR3 is CASSSPGGPTNTEAFF. CDR3 DNA sequence: TGTGCCAGTAGTTCGCCGGGGGGGCCAACGAACACTGAAGCTTTCTTT.

This clone was seen a few times. The chain recombines TRBV20-1 with TRBJ2-7; D gene uncertain. Trimming stripped 3 bases from V and 2 bases from J, with 14 bases between. The germline V gene has CDR1 DFQATT and CDR2 SNEGSKA (reference sequence). The CDR3 runs 14 residues. Here the CDR3 reads CSASLGVFTYEQYF. The CDR3 DNA follows: TGCAGTGCTAGTTTGGGCGTCTTCACCTACGAGCAGTACTTC.

In its sample, this clone was seen once. This rearrangement joins TRBV28 to TRBJ1-3; D not certain. CDR3 length equals 13 residues. CDR1 MDHEN and CDR2 SYDVKM come from the germline V gene. The V gene lost 2 bases and the J gene lost 4 bases, with 6 bases spanning the gap. CDR3 nucleotides: TGTGCCAGCAGTTTAAGTACAGGAAACACCATATATTTT. Residues: CASSLSTGNTIYF.

This chain uses TRBV6-6 with TRBJ2-1; the D is unclear. Trimming stripped 3 bases from V and 0 bases from J, with 9 bases between. CDR1 and CDR2 from the germline V gene are MNHNY and SVGAGI (reference sequence). The CDR3 extends over 15 amino acids. The CDR3 loop is CASSYLESSYNEQFF. The CDR3, as DNA: TGTGCCAGCAGTTATCTAGAGAGCTCCTACAATGAGCAGTTCTTC.

This chain joins TRBV7-9 and TRBJ2-7; TRBD2 aligns across 8 bases. Germline V CDR1 and CDR2: SEHNR, FQNEAQ (reference sequence). The CDR3 sequence is 16 residues long. The V and J ends lost 3 bases and 8 bases, in that order; junction bases with no gene match: 15. Here the CDR3 reads CASSFPGLGIQNQQYF. The DNA of the CDR3 is TGTGCCAGCAGCTTCCCGGGACTAGGTATCCAAAATCAGCAGTACTTC.

The gene calls are TRBV7-2 and TRBJ2-1; weak D call: TRBD2 (6 bases). The CDR3 spans 15 residues. V dropped 1 base and J dropped 7 bases, with 14 bases sitting between them. The germline gives CDR1 SGHTA, CDR2 FQGNSA. CDR3 bases: TGTGCCAGCAGCTTAGTCGGGGGACCCGGGAATGAGCAGTTCTTC. Its protein is CASSLVGGPGNEQFF.

The V call is TRBV10-3, the J call TRBJ1-1; a possible D gene is TRBD1 (6 bases). The CDR3 loop spans 16 amino acids. Trimming removed 11 bases at V and 1 base at J, with 23 bases between. Germline CDR1 is ENHRY and CDR2 is SYGVKD. The CDR3 sequence: CASKAGAGLGNTEAFF. CDR3 DNA sequence: TGTGCCTCTAAGGCGGGGGCAGGTCTAGGGAACACTGAAGCTTTCTTT.

The chain recombines TRBV14 with TRBJ1-5; D may be TRBD1 (5 bases). Germline loops: CDR1 SGHDN, CDR2 FVKESK. The CDR3 spans 14 residues. V lost 2 bases and J lost 7, with 12 bases in between. The CDR3 here is CASSQSGSRQPQHF. The CDR3 bases are TGTGCCAGCAGCCAATCAGGGTCCCGGCAGCCCCAGCATTTT.

This chain joins TRBV29-1 and TRBJ2-2, with a tentative D call TRBD1 (6 bases). From germline, CDR1 is SQVTM and CDR2 ANQGSEA. The CDR3 extends over 12 amino acids. V lost 6 bases to trimming and J lost 5 bases, with 10 bases between them. The CDR3 loop is CSVGRGTGELFF. The CDR3 DNA follows: TGCAGCGTCGGTAGGGGGACCGGGGAGCTGTTTTTT.

This clone was counted only a few times. The chain couples TRBV15 to TRBJ1-1; 7 positions agree with TRBD1. The CDR3 has 14 amino acids. Germline V CDR1 and CDR2: LNHNV, YYDKDF (reference sequence). Germline trimming cut 4 bases from V and 1 base from J; bases unmatched to any gene: 3. The CDR3 loop reads CATSTGQPNTEAFF. In nucleotides, the CDR3 is TGTGCCACCAGCACGGGACAGCCGAACACTGAAGCTTTCTTT. Drawing the rest from reference TRBV15 and TRBJ1-1, the complete variable domain is DAMVIQNPRYQVTQFGKPVTLSCSQTLNHNVMYWYQQKSSQAPKLLFHYYDKDFNNEADTPDNFQSRRPNTSFCFLDIRSPGLGDTAMYLCATSTGQPNTEAFFGQGTRLTVV.

The V and J genes are TRBV4-1 and TRBJ2-3, with 7 bases identical to TRBD2. J lost 2 bases, V lost 1 base, and 3 bases had no gene match. There are 15 residues in the CDR3. Germline V gene lookup returns CDR1 MGHRA and CDR2 YSYEKL. In nucleotides, the CDR3 is TGCGCCAGCAGCCAAGTGGCGGGAGCCACAGATACGCAGTATTTT. This encodes CASSQVAGATDTQYF.